This T cell receptor (beta chain) was captured by sequencing in a study of cytomegalovirus exposure and HLA in healthy donors. Study-wide context: In a previous analysis, 110 million or so unique TCR beta sequences were found from some 180 million T cells.

Primers included in the PCR were 60 Vbeta and 13 Jbeta primers. Measured with immunoSEQ multiplex PCR; TCRdb has only the in-frame clones, and not every one. The data show tens of thousands of clones, about 84% seen once. The CDR3 length is 16 residues. Trimming took 2 bases from V and 2 from J; bases not matched to a gene: 4. Germline CDR1 reads MNHEY; CDR2 reads SVGAGI. The sample consisted of PBMCs. The rearrangement uses TRBV6-5 and TRBJ2-2, with TRBD2 identical over 8 bases. This receptor was identified in a male donor in good health and CMV-seronegative. CDR3 nucleotides: TGTGCCAGCAGTTACGGTGGACTAGCCAACACCGGGGAGCTGTTTTTT. The encoded protein is CASSYGGLANTGELFF.